Each of the 24 T cell receptor beta chains below was sequenced from the same sample in a study of blood T cell repertoires in COVID-19. TCRdb keeps only in-frame clones here, not all; method: immunoSEQ multiplex PCR. The sample contains some 300,000 clones, approximately 89% of which appear only once. The specimen sequenced was PBMCs or T cells enriched from blood (not recorded which). The receptors originated from a woman between 40 and 55 years old who had recovered from COVID-19.

J is TRBJ2-7 and V is TRBV2; TRBD1 agrees at 7 bases. Germline V lookup: CDR1 SNHLY, CDR2 FYNNEI. This CDR3 is built from 13 residues. V lost 4 bases to trimming and J lost 4 bases; unmatched junction nucleotides: 4. In nucleotides, the CDR3 is TGTGCCAGCAGTGGACAGGGAAAGTACGAGCAGTACTTC. Protein product: CASSGQGKYEQYF.

The chain couples TRBV5-8 to TRBJ1-5, with D maybe TRBD1 (6 bases). With 4 bases removed from V and 2 bases from J, the gap between germline ends came to 19 bases. Germline V gene lookup returns CDR1 SGHTS and CDR2 YDEGEE. This CDR3 has 17 residues. CDR3 residues: CASSKKTGSWGNQPQHF. The CDR3 nucleotides read TGTGCCAGCAGCAAAAAGACAGGTTCGTGGGGCAATCAGCCCCAGCATTTT.

The chain employs TRBV11-2 and TRBJ2-1; D is possibly TRBD2 (6 bases). This CDR3 comprises 14 residues. The germline V gene encodes CDR1 SGHAT and CDR2 FQNNGV. The V end was cut by 7 bases, the J end by 2 bases, with 12 bases between. The CDR3 sequence: CASNRGVAYNEQFF. The CDR3 region has the DNA TGTGCCAGCAATCGCGGGGTTGCCTACAATGAGCAGTTCTTC.

The V call is TRBV3-1 (or the pseudogene TRBV3-2), the J call TRBJ2-2; D gene unclear. Germline CDR1 LGHDT, CDR2 YNNKEL (reference sequence). The CDR3 totals 15 residues. V was cut by 4 bases and J by 0 bases, with 9 bases left in between. CDR3 in amino acids: CASSLGRPNTGELFF. For the CDR3, the DNA is TGTGCCAGCAGCCTAGGCAGGCCGAACACCGGGGAGCTGTTTTTT.

This clone was detected only once. Its ends do not fully match the called genes, so a read error is possible. This chain connects TRBV7-7 to TRBJ2-5; 7 bases map to TRBD2. CDR3 length: 16 residues. The germline gives CDR1 SSHAT, CDR2 FNYEAQ (reference sequence). As DNA, the CDR3 is TGTGCTAGCAGCGTAGGGGAACTAGCGACCCAAGAGACCCAGTACTTC. This sequence encodes CASSVGELATQETQYF.

This clone has just one count. This chain joins TRBV3-1 (or the pseudogene TRBV3-2) and TRBJ2-7, with D maybe TRBD2 (6 bases). This CDR3 has 15 residues. V was clipped by 4 bases and J by 6 bases, with 19 bases between them. CDR1 and CDR2 (germline): LGHDT, YNNKEL (reference sequence). This CDR3 is CASSPMEGMPTEQYF. CDR3 DNA: TGTGCCAGCAGCCCTATGGAGGGCATGCCCACCGAGCAGTACTTC.

This chain joins TRBV7-8 and TRBJ1-2; the match to TRBD1 covers 10 bases. The CDR3 runs 14 residues. Germline CDR1 is SGHVS and CDR2 is FQNEAQ. V shed 3 bases and J 5 bases; nucleotides not matched to a gene: 3. Here the CDR3 DNA reads TGTGCCAGCAGCTTCTGGACAGGGGGGTATGGCTACACCTTC. This translates into CASSFWTGGYGYTF.

The CDR3, as DNA: TGCGCCAGCAGTCAGGTCATCCACACTGAAGCTTTCTTT. Amino acids: CASSQVIHTEAFF. This chain uses TRBV5-1 with TRBJ1-1; the D is unclear. Germline assignment: CDR1 SGHRS and CDR2 YFSETQ. CDR3 size: 13 residues. V dropped 5 bases and J dropped 3 bases, with 11 bases sitting between them.

The chain links TRBV19 to TRBJ2-3; maybe TRBD2 (5 bases). This CDR3 has 15 amino acids. V lost 3 bases and J lost 0, with 10 bases in between. Germline-derived CDR1 and CDR2 are LNHDA and SQIVND (reference sequence). CDR3 DNA sequence: TGTGCCAGTAGTATCTCCGCTAGCAGCACAGATACGCAGTATTTT. Protein product: CASSISASSTDTQYF.

This clone was counted a few times. The chain combines TRBV6-4 with TRBJ1-2, with D unclear. V was pared by 5 bases and J by 2 bases, with 9 bases between. The CDR3 runs 13 residues. Germline values: CDR1 MRHNA, CDR2 SNTAGT. The CDR3 sequence: CASSNGGNYGYTF. DNA for the CDR3: TGTGCCAGCAGTAACGGAGGGAACTATGGCTACACCTTC.

The J gene is TRBJ2-2, the V gene TRBV5-8; 7 bases match TRBD1. CDR3 length equals 12 residues. Germline V gene sequence: CDR1 SGHTS, CDR2 YDEGEE. V lost 6 bases and J lost 5; bases outside the gene matches: 1. CDR3 residues: CASKQGTGELFF. In DNA, the CDR3 is TGTGCCAGCAAACAGGGGACCGGGGAGCTGTTTTTT. The variable domain in full, with the rest retrieved from reference TRBV5-8 and TRBJ2-2, is EAGVTQSPTHLIKTRGQQATLRCSPISGHTSVYWYQQALGLGLQFLLWYDEGEERNRGNFPPRFSGRQFPNYSSELNVNALELEDSALYLCASKQGTGELFFGEGSRLTVL.

The chain couples TRBV5-6 to TRBJ2-3, with D possibly being TRBD1 (5 bases). Germline lookup yields CDR1 SGHDT and CDR2 YYEEEE. V dropped 4 bases and J dropped 8 bases, with 8 bases sitting between them. CDR3 length: 11 residues. The CDR3 DNA follows: TGTGCCAGCAGCGCGCAGGGTACGCAGTATTTT. This gives the protein CASSAQGTQYF.

This clone has a single count. This chain joins TRBV21-1 and TRBJ2-1; the table's D call TRBD2 went unverified against the DNA. TRBV21-1 is a pseudogene. The CDR3 covers 18 residues. The CDR3 nucleotides read TGTGCCAGCAACCTACCTCCAGCAGCGGGGGGCCTGGTAAATGAGCAGTTCTTC. It specifies CASNLPPAAGGLVNEQFF.

CDR3 bases: TGTGCCTGGAGTTCGGGGGGCGAGCAGTACTTC. Encoded protein: CAWSSGGEQYF. The rearrangement uses TRBV30 and TRBJ2-7; 7 bases are shared with TRBD2. This CDR3 contains 11 residues. CDR1 is GTSNPN, CDR2 SVGIG, per germline (reference sequence). V dropped 2 bases and J dropped 6; count of bases not matched to a gene: 1.

V gene TRBV5-6 combines with J gene TRBJ1-2; TRBD1 aligns across 7 bases. Germline CDR1 and CDR2: SGHDT and YYEEEE. Losses at the gene ends were 5 bases for V and 5 bases for J; bases not matched to a gene: 6. This CDR3 spans 13 amino acids. The CDR3 spells CASRNRGEYGYTF. Here the CDR3 DNA reads TGTGCCAGCAGAAACAGGGGAGAGTATGGCTACACCTTC.

V and J are TRBV7-3 and TRBJ2-1; 9 bases align to TRBD2. Germline-derived CDR1 and CDR2 are SGHTA and FQGTGA. J was trimmed by 6 bases and V by 5 bases; bases with no gene match: 11. The CDR3 is 16 residues long. CDR3 bases: TGTGCCAGCAGCCCACGAGCTAGCGGGATCCCCAATGAGCAGTTCTTC. Amino acids: CASSPRASGIPNEQFF. Full variable domain (missing parts from reference TRBV7-3 and TRBJ2-1): GAGVSQTPSNKVTEKGKYVELRCDPISGHTALYWYRQSLGQGPEFLIYFQGTGAADDSGLPNDRFFAVRPEGSVSTLKIQRTERGDSAVYLCASSPRASGIPNEQFFGPGTRLTVL.

This sequence joins TRBV19 and TRBJ2-7, with 9 positions matching TRBD1. CDR3 length: 14 amino acids. The V and J ends lost 6 bases and 0 bases, in that order; junction bases with no gene match: 3. Germline V CDR1 and CDR2: LNHDA, SQIVND (reference sequence). The CDR3 coding sequence is TGTGCCAGTAGAGGGACAGGGAGCTCCTACGAGCAGTACTTC. It is translated as CASRGTGSSYEQYF.

This clone was found once. The chain is built from TRBV11-3 and TRBJ1-1; 7 nucleotides line up with TRBD1. Germline V CDR1 and CDR2: SGHNT, YENEEA. Unmatched junction bases numbered 13, after V lost 5 bases and J lost 4 bases. The CDR3 covers 16 residues. The chain's CDR3 is CASSMRQGGWTTEAFF. CDR3 coding DNA: TGTGCCAGCAGCATGAGACAGGGTGGGTGGACCACTGAAGCTTTCTTT.

The sample holds one count of this clone. The gene calls are TRBV24-1 and TRBJ2-1, with D perhaps matching TRBD1 (6 bases). V was shortened by 2 bases and J by 9 bases, with 16 bases between the two germline ends. CDR3 length: 15 amino acids. Per germline, CDR1 KGHDR and CDR2 SFDVKD. The CDR3 sequence is CATSDYRDTVREQFF. The DNA for the CDR3 is TGTGCCACCAGTGATTACCGGGACACCGTTCGTGAGCAGTTCTTC.

The rearrangement uses TRBV9 and TRBJ1-1; 7 positions agree with TRBD1. After removal of 0 bases from V and 5 bases from J, the junction contained 4 bases not matched to a gene. The CDR3 is 14 amino acids. Germline CDR1 SGDLS, CDR2 YYNGEE. CDR3 amino acids: CASSVAGGRTEAFF. In DNA form, the CDR3 reads TGTGCCAGCAGCGTAGCAGGGGGGAGGACTGAAGCTTTCTTT.

The chain employs TRBV5-5 and TRBJ1-6; a possible D gene is TRBD1 (5 bases). Germline loops: CDR1 SGHKS, CDR2 YYEKEE (reference sequence). Trimming cost V 3 bases and J 7 bases, with 11 bases left between them. This CDR3 has 14 residues. The CDR3 spells CASSSGGENSPLHF. In DNA, the CDR3 is TGTGCCAGCAGCTCCGGGGGAGAGAATTCACCCCTCCACTTT.

The V gene is TRBV3-1 (or the pseudogene TRBV3-2), the J gene TRBJ1-5; weak D call: TRBD1 (6 bases). The V and J ends lost 2 bases and 6 bases respectively, with 11 bases between them. The CDR3 loop spans 14 amino acids. Germline V gene sequence: CDR1 LGHDT, CDR2 YNNKEL (reference sequence). The CDR3: CASSQQGRAQPQHF. Here the CDR3 DNA reads TGTGCCAGCAGCCAACAGGGGAGGGCTCAGCCCCAGCATTTT.

The chain links TRBV28 to TRBJ2-7, with 7 bases matching TRBD2. The germline V gene has CDR1 MDHEN and CDR2 SYDVKM. With V trimmed by 7 bases and J by 0 bases, 9 bases remained unmatched. The CDR3 runs 15 residues. CDR3: CASMSSGAASYEQYF. The CDR3 DNA sequence: TGTGCCAGCATGTCAAGCGGGGCCGCCTCCTACGAGCAGTACTTC.

The chain has TRBV7-2 and TRBJ1-5; D is unclear. The CDR3 runs 16 residues. Trimming stripped 3 bases from V and 0 bases from J, with 12 bases between. CDR1 is SGHTA, CDR2 FQGNSA, per germline. For the CDR3, the DNA is TGTGCCAGCAGCTTCACCTCGTTGGCTAGCAATCAGCCCCAGCATTTT. It codes for CASSFTSLASNQPQHF.